These 14 T cell receptor beta chains were all obtained from the same sample, sequenced in a study of T cells in Graves' hyperthyroidism and ophthalmopathy (dated by TCRdb to the late 2010s). The library came from multiplex PCR. TCRdb lists the instrument as Illumina HiSeq 2000. Amplification of TCR beta CDR3 regions was carried out from RNA transcripts. For the first round of RT-PCR on the TCR CDR3, the HTBI primer set was used together with the Qiagen OneStep RT-PCR kit. The public reads were reprocessed in TCRdb via fastp at Q25 and MiXCR, keeping in-frame beta chains. CDR3 protein sequences are deduplicated, and each keeps its most common genes and DNA. This sample holds about 840,000 distinct CDR3 sequences; 38% were observed only once. Of the sample, around 9.3% falls within the top ten clones. Sequencing used blood. All receptors derive from a man younger than 35 with Graves' hyperthyroidism.

The gene calls are TRBV15 and TRBJ2-2; maybe TRBD1 (6 bases). Germline lookup yields CDR1 LNHNV and CDR2 YYDKDF (reference sequence). V lost 0 bases, J lost 4 bases, and 12 bases lay in between. The length of the CDR3 is 16 residues. This chain's CDR3 is CATSRDQGPGTGELFF. The DNA of the CDR3 is TGTGCCACCAGCAGAGATCAGGGGCCTGGCACCGGGGAGCTGTTTTTT.

This clonotype was detected only a few times. This rearrangement joins TRBV13 to TRBJ1-5; the D gene is possibly TRBD1 (6 bases). The CDR3 extends over 14 amino acids. The V gene lost 2 bases and the J gene lost 3 bases, with 8 bases spanning the gap. Looked up from germline, CDR1 is PRHDT and CDR2 is FYEKMQ (reference sequence). The DNA for the CDR3 is TGTGCCAGCAGCTTAAGACAGGTCAATCAGCCCCAGCATTTT. Translation: CASSLRQVNQPQHF.

The chain is built from TRBV7-9 and TRBJ2-7; D uncertain. The V end lost 6 bases, the J end lost 2 bases, and 14 bases lay between the germline ends. From germline, CDR1 is SEHNR and CDR2 FQNEAQ (reference sequence). The CDR3 runs to 14 residues. CDR3 DNA sequence: TGTGCCAGCAGTTTGCAGAGACCCCCCTACGAGCAGTACTTC. Translating gives CASSLQRPPYEQYF.

V is TRBV7-2 and J is TRBJ2-7; D not resolved. The CDR3 loop spans 14 amino acids. Germline-derived CDR1 and CDR2 are SGHTA and FQGNSA. V was cut by 5 bases and J by 4 bases, with 15 bases left in between. The CDR3 protein is CASSQEKVQYEQYF. CDR3 coding DNA: TGTGCCAGCAGCCAAGAAAAGGTCCAGTACGAGCAGTACTTC. Filled out from reference TRBV7-2 and TRBJ2-7, the complete variable domain reads GAGVSQSPSNKVTEKGKDVELRCDPISGHTALYWYRQSLGQGLEFLIYFQGNSAPDKSGLPSDRFSAERTGGSVSTLTIQRTQQEDSAVYLCASSQEKVQYEQYFGPGTRLTVT.

This clonotype came up a few times. The chain couples TRBV5-1 to TRBJ2-5; TRBD1 matches 7 bases. CDR3 length: 16 amino acids. Germline lookup yields CDR1 SGHRS and CDR2 YFSETQ. The V and J ends lost 3 bases and 0 bases, in that order; junction bases with no gene match: 8. The CDR3 bases are TGCGCCAGCAGCTCAGGCTCGGGACAGTACCAAGAGACCCAGTACTTC. Protein sequence: CASSSGSGQYQETQYF.

This clonotype came up once. This chain links TRBV25-1 with TRBJ1-1; D gene uncertain. The CDR3 covers 14 residues. Per the germline V gene, CDR1 is MGHDK and CDR2 is SYGVNS. Trimming left V 1 base short and J 8 bases short, with 14 bases between. CDR3 sequence reads: CASSEWTIGAEAFF. As DNA, the CDR3 is TGTGCCAGCAGTGAATGGACGATTGGCGCCGAAGCTTTCTTT.

V gene TRBV7-2 combines with J gene TRBJ2-5; D tentatively reads TRBD1 or TRBD2 (5 bases each). Germline CDR1 and CDR2: SGHTA and FQGNSA. The CDR3 contains 15 residues. Trimming cost V 4 bases and J 4 bases, with 16 bases left between them. The CDR3 nucleotides read TGTGCCAGCAGCTGGGGGTCGTCCTCTTCAGAGACCCAGTACTTC. Encoded protein: CASSWGSSSSETQYF. The whole variable domain, filled in from reference TRBV7-2 and TRBJ2-5, reads GAGVSQSPSNKVTEKGKDVELRCDPISGHTALYWYRQSLGQGLEFLIYFQGNSAPDKSGLPSDRFSAERTGGSVSTLTIQRTQQEDSAVYLCASSWGSSSSETQYFGPGTRLLVL.

This clonotype came up a few times. The CDR3 does not end in the conserved phenylalanine or tryptophan, so this is likely a read error. This chain connects TRBV7-9 to TRBJ1-1; D perhaps matches TRBD1 (5 bases). Germline lookup yields CDR1 SEHNR and CDR2 FQNEAQ (reference sequence). The V end lost 8 bases, the J end lost 2 bases, and 15 bases lay between the germline ends. This CDR3 contains 14 residues. The CDR3 protein is CASSLGGTNTEAFL. The CDR3 nucleotides are TGTGCCAGCTCCCTCGGAGGGACTAACACTGAAGCTTTCCTT.

The chain combines TRBV9 with TRBJ1-4; 7 nucleotides align to TRBD1. Germline V gene data show CDR1 as SGDLS and CDR2 as YYNGEE. V lost 3 bases and J lost 5; bases outside the gene matches: 7. CDR3 length: 15 residues. The CDR3 sequence: CASSDPGTANEKLFF. The CDR3 DNA reads as TGTGCCAGCAGCGATCCCGGGACAGCAAATGAAAAACTGTTTTTT.

The table lists this clonotype with a few counts. V is TRBV9 and J is TRBJ1-3; a possible D gene is TRBD1 (5 bases). The germline V gene encodes CDR1 SGDLS and CDR2 YYNGEE. The CDR3 covers 17 residues. Trimming left V 0 bases short and J 4 bases short, with 17 bases between. The chain's CDR3 is CASSVATQDTLGNTIYF. In DNA form, the CDR3 reads TGTGCCAGCAGCGTAGCTACCCAGGACACTTTAGGAAACACCATATATTTT.

The table lists this clonotype with a few counts. The chain has TRBV12-3 or TRBV12-4 and TRBJ2-5; D is perhaps TRBD2 (6 bases). This CDR3 spans 14 amino acids. Trimming shortened V by 5 bases and J by 5 bases, and 15 bases separated the two germline ends. In nucleotides, the CDR3 is TGTGCCAGCAGTCCCGGGACTTTATCGGAGACCCAGTACTTC. Its translation: CASSPGTLSETQYF.

Regarding this clonotype: At one end the junction does not follow the germline gene, possibly because of a read error. In nucleotides, the CDR3 is TGTGCCAGCAGTCACCGACAGTCAGAGGTAGGAGGCTACGCCTTC. Translated: CASSHRQSEVGGYAF. This chain links TRBV6-9 with TRBJ1-2, with D maybe TRBD1 (5 bases). The CDR3 is 15 residues long. Germline loops: CDR1 MNHGY, CDR2 SVAAGI.

This clonotype was seen repeatedly, ten times or more. V and J are TRBV7-9 and TRBJ2-2; D is undetermined. V shed 1 base and J shed 6 bases, with 6 bases lying between them. This CDR3 is built from 13 residues. CDR1 is SEHNR and CDR2 is FQNEAQ in the germline V gene (reference sequence). CDR3 loop: CASSLDPAGELFF. The DNA of the CDR3 is TGTGCCAGCAGCTTAGACCCCGCCGGGGAGCTGTTTTTT.

On this clonotype itself: One junction end disagrees with the germline gene, perhaps due to a read error. The rearrangement uses TRBV15 and TRBJ1-5, with TRBD1 matching over 7 bases. Germline CDR1 LNHNV, CDR2 YYDKDF (reference sequence). The CDR3 runs 16 residues. The CDR3 DNA reads as TGTGCCACCAGCAGCGGAGGGCAGGGGGAGGGTCAGCTCCAGCATTTT. Translating it yields CATSSGGQGEGQLQHF. The variable domain in full, with the rest retrieved from reference TRBV15 and TRBJ1-5, is DAMVIQNPRYQVTQFGKPVTLSCSQTLNHNVMYWYQQKSSQAPKLLFHYYDKDFNNEADTPDNFQSRRPNTSFCFLDIRSPGLGDTAMYLCATSSGGQGEGQLQHFGDGTRLSIL.